Sequencing of this T cell receptor beta chain was carried out in a study of blood T cell repertoires in COVID-19. Turning to the study itself: Samples representing acute and convalescent COVID-19 were sourced from the United States, Italy and Spain. From T cells, B-cell-depleted T cells, or PBMCs came the material, which was cDNA or gDNA.

Original handling: Amplification with reference gene primers provided the estimates of nucleated cell counts. Some clones are missing from TCRdb's copy, which holds only in-frame ones; the method was immunoSEQ multiplex PCR. V and J calls and clone size are given by that table; D and trimming were obtained from the DNA. The sample yields around 130,000 clones, more than 75% seen once. The table lists this clone with a count of one. The specimen sequenced was peripheral blood. This receptor was taken from a man aged 60 to 75 with acute or convalescent COVID-19.

CDR3 DNA: TGTGCCAGCATTTGCGGCCCAACTAATGAAAAACTGTTTTTT. It specifies CASICGPTNEKLFF. The chain combines TRBV21-1 with TRBJ1-4. TRBV21-1 is a recognized pseudogene. This CDR3 spans 14 amino acids.